The source of this T cell receptor (beta chain) is a study of cytomegalovirus exposure and HLA in healthy donors. CDR3 size: 15 residues. V was clipped by 1 base and J by 5 bases, with 12 bases between them. Germline values: CDR1 SGHTA, CDR2 FQGNSA. Sequenced by immunoSEQ multiplex PCR; TCRdb stores in-frame clones only, minus some. The sample carries about 120,000 clones, 70% to 90% recorded once. The sample consisted of PBMCs. The chain combines TRBV7-2 with TRBJ1-5; D call uncertain. The TCR sequence derives from a man aged 18 to 29 in good health and CMV-seronegative. CDR3 loop: CASSLDGQKDQPQHF. As DNA, the CDR3 is TGTGCCAGCAGCTTAGATGGGCAGAAGGATCAGCCCCAGCATTTT.